This TCR beta chain was identified in a study of blood T cell repertoires in COVID-19. Study-wide background: Italy, Spain and the United States were the sources of the convalescent and acute COVID-19 samples.

V was pared by 6 bases and J by 8 bases, with 3 bases of the junction left unmatched. The CDR3 has 13 residues. The data were produced by immunoSEQ multiplex PCR, yet TCRdb's version contains in-frame clones alone and is incomplete. Found here are about 220,000 clones, just over 85% of them singletons; the top ten hold approximately 15%. The study recruited people aged 18 to 89 years across approximately 23 US areas. Clinical history as reported by participants underpinned cohort assignment. V gene TRBV12-3 or TRBV12-4 combines with J gene TRBJ2-1, with 11 bases lining up with TRBD2. The receptor was derived from a woman in her fifties or sixties with acute COVID-19. Material: PBMCs or T cells enriched from blood (not recorded which). For the CDR3, the DNA is TGTGCCAGCAGACGGACTAGCGGGTATGAGCAGTTCTTC. As protein: CASRRTSGYEQFF.